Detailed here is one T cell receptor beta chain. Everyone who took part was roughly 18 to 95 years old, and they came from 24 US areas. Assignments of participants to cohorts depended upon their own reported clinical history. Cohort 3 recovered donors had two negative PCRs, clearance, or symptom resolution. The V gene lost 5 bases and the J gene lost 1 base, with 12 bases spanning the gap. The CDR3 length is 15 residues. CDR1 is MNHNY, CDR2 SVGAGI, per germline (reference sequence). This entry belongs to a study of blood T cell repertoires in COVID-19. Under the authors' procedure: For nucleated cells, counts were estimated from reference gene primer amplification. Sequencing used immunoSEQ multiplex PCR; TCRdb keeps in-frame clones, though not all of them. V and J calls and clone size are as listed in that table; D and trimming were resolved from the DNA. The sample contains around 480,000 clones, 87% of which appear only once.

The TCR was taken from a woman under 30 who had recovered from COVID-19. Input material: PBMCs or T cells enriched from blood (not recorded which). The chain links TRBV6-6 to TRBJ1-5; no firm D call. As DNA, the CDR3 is TGTGCCAGCAGTCCACCTGGGGAGAGCAATCAGCCCCAGCATTTT. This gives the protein CASSPPGESNQPQHF.